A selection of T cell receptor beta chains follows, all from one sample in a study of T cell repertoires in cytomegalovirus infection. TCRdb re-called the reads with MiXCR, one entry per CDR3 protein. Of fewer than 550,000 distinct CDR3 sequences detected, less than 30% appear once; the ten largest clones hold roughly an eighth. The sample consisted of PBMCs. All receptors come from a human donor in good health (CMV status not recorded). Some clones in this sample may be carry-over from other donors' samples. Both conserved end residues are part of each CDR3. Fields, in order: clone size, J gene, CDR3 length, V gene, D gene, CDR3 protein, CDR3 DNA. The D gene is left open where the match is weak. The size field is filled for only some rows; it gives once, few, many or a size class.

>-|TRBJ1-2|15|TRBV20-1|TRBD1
CSARGGQAANYGYTF
TGCAGTGCCAGAGGGGGACAGGCCGCTAACTATGGCTACACCTTC
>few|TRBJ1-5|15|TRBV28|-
CASSTARVPGQPQHF
TGTGCCAGCAGCACGGCCCGAGTGCCGGGGCAGCCCCAGCATTTT
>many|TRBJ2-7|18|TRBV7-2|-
CASSLAATMGFSSYEQYF
TGTGCCAGCAGCTTAGCAGCGACGATGGGTTTCAGCTCCTACGAGCAGTACTTC
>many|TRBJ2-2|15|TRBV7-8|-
CASSLASWGAGELFF
TGTGCCAGCAGCTTAGCGTCCTGGGGGGCCGGGGAGCTGTTTTTT
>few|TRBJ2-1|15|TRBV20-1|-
CSAVPLVGGVNEQFF
TGCAGTGCTGTCCCTTTAGTAGGGGGGGTCAATGAGCAGTTCTTC
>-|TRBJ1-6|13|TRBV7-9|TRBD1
CASSTGGNSPLHF
TGTGCCAGCAGCACAGGGGGCAATTCACCCCTCCACTTT
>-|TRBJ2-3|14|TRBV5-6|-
CASSFSFAADTQYF
TGTGCCAGCAGCTTCAGTTTTGCAGCAGATACGCAGTATTTT
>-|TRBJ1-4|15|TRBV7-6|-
CASSVPGLQNEKLFF
TGTGCCAGCAGCGTACCGGGACTCCAAAATGAAAAACTGTTTTTT
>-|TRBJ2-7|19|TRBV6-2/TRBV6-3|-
CASSYLAARPSATRYEQYF
TGTGCCAGCAGTTACTTAGCCGCCCGTCCATCGGCGACTCGCTACGAGCAGTACTTC
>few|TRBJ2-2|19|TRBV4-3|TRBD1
CASSQDRAGGVKDAGELFF
TGCGCCAGCAGCCAAGATCGGGCAGGGGGCGTTAAAGATGCCGGGGAGCTGTTTTTT
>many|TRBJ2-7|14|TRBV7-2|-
CASSLMASFHEQYF
TGTGCCAGCAGCTTAATGGCTAGCTTCCACGAGCAGTACTTC
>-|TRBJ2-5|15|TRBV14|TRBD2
CASSQVAGGQETQYF
TGTGCCAGCAGCCAAGTAGCGGGAGGCCAAGAGACCCAGTACTTC
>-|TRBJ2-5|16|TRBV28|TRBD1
CASSLGTGVWEETQYF
TGTGCCAGCAGTTTGGGGACAGGGGTGTGGGAAGAGACCCAGTACTTC
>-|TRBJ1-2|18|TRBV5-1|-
CASSLAGSGWVENYGYTF
TGCGCCAGCAGCTTGGCCGGCTCAGGTTGGGTGGAAAACTATGGCTACACCTTC
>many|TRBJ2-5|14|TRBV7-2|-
CASSFQEGVETQYF
TGTGCCAGCAGCTTCCAGGAGGGGGTAGAGACCCAGTACTTC
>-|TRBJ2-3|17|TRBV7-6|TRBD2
CASSLVGTSGSTDTQYF
TGTGCCAGCAGCTTAGTAGGGACTAGCGGGAGCACAGATACGCAGTATTTT
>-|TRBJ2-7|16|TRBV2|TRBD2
CASTGTSGTSAYKQYF
TGTGCCAGCACCGGGACTAGCGGGACCTCAGCCTACAAGCAGTACTTC